This is a list of T cell receptor beta chains from one sample in a study of T cell repertoires in cytomegalovirus infection. No antigens are known for them. TCRdb re-derived calls from the reads in MiXCR, one entry per CDR3 protein. The table records 450,000 to 600,000 distinct CDR3 sequences, 30% to 40% of them present only once. The sample was cultured PBMCs, taken from culture after CMV antigen stimulation. The receptors come from a human donor in good health (CMV status not recorded). Some clones in this sample may be carry-over from other donors' samples. The CDR3 runs from the conserved cysteine through the conserved F or W. The order of the fields is J gene, clone size, D gene, V gene, CDR3 DNA, CDR3 protein. D genes are given only for firm matches. Clone size is given for some rows only: seen once, a few or many times, or a class if the clone is expanded.

j_call: TRBJ2-4
clone_size: few
d_call: -
v_call: TRBV7-2
cdr3_nt: TGTGCCAGCAGTCCTAGTATGACGAGCGGAATAGCCAAAAACATTCAGTACTTC
cdr3_aa: CASSPSMTSGIAKNIQYF

j_call: TRBJ2-3
clone_size: -
d_call: TRBD2
v_call: TRBV7-8
cdr3_nt: TGTGCCAGCACCGGACTAGCGTTATCTAGCACAGATACGCAGTATTTT
cdr3_aa: CASTGLALSSTDTQYF

j_call: TRBJ2-6
clone_size: -
d_call: -
v_call: TRBV7-3
cdr3_nt: TGTGCCAGCAGCCGTGAGGCCAACGTCCTGACTTTC
cdr3_aa: CASSREANVLTF

j_call: TRBJ2-7
clone_size: many
d_call: -
v_call: TRBV7-2
cdr3_nt: TGTGCCAGCAGCTGGGGGGACGGGATCTACGAGCAGTACTTC
cdr3_aa: CASSWGDGIYEQYF

j_call: TRBJ1-1
clone_size: few
d_call: TRBD1
v_call: TRBV7-2
cdr3_nt: TGTGCCAGCAGCTCTAATCAGGGGGGTGAAGCTTTCTTT
cdr3_aa: CASSSNQGGEAFF

j_call: TRBJ1-5
clone_size: -
d_call: -
v_call: TRBV12-3/TRBV12-4
cdr3_nt: TGTGCCAGCAGTTTAGGGAGGGGCAGGGGCAATCAGCCCCAGCATTTT
cdr3_aa: CASSLGRGRGNQPQHF

j_call: TRBJ1-4
clone_size: -
d_call: -
v_call: TRBV28
cdr3_nt: TGTGCCAGCAGGGACACCACAGGGTGGGGTGAAAAACTGTTTTTT
cdr3_aa: CASRDTTGWGEKLFF

j_call: TRBJ2-3
clone_size: -
d_call: -
v_call: TRBV6-2/TRBV6-3
cdr3_nt: TGTGCCAGCAGAGTCGAGGGAGCGGGTACGCAGTATTTT
cdr3_aa: CASRVEGAGTQYF

j_call: TRBJ2-1
clone_size: few
d_call: -
v_call: TRBV6-6
cdr3_nt: TGTGCCAGCAGTTACTCGAACTACGTGACCTACAATGAGCAGTTCTTC
cdr3_aa: CASSYSNYVTYNEQFF

j_call: TRBJ2-1
clone_size: few
d_call: -
v_call: TRBV12-3/TRBV12-4
cdr3_nt: TGTGCCAGCAGTTCCCCCGGGACACCTATCCACCTTGAGCAGTTCTTC
cdr3_aa: CASSSPGTPIHLEQFF

j_call: TRBJ2-5
clone_size: -
d_call: -
v_call: TRBV7-2
cdr3_nt: TGTGCCAGCAGCCCATGGACAGAGGAGACCCAGTACTTC
cdr3_aa: CASSPWTEETQYF

j_call: TRBJ1-2
clone_size: -
d_call: TRBD1
v_call: TRBV29-1
cdr3_nt: TGCAGCGTTGAGACAGGGGGTACTAACTATGGCTACACCTTC
cdr3_aa: CSVETGGTNYGYTF

j_call: TRBJ1-2
clone_size: many
d_call: -
v_call: TRBV19
cdr3_nt: TGTGCCAGTAGTATCCTGAAATTGGACGGCTATGGCTACACCTTC
cdr3_aa: CASSILKLDGYGYTF

j_call: TRBJ1-4
clone_size: -
d_call: -
v_call: TRBV11-3
cdr3_nt: TGTGCCGGCCCACAAGTCACAACTAATGAAAAACTGTTTTTT
cdr3_aa: CAGPQVTTNEKLFF

j_call: TRBJ2-1
clone_size: -
d_call: -
v_call: TRBV12-3/TRBV12-4
cdr3_nt: TGTGCCAGCAGTCGACCCCTCGGCAATGAGCAGTTCTTC
cdr3_aa: CASSRPLGNEQFF

j_call: TRBJ2-5
clone_size: many
d_call: TRBD2
v_call: TRBV7-2
cdr3_nt: TGTGCCAGCAGGGTAGCGGGAGGTACGGAGACCCAGTACTTC
cdr3_aa: CASRVAGGTETQYF

j_call: TRBJ2-7
clone_size: -
d_call: -
v_call: TRBV28
cdr3_nt: TGTGCCAGCAGGGCGACTAACTACGAGCAGTACTTC
cdr3_aa: CASRATNYEQYF

j_call: TRBJ1-6
clone_size: few
d_call: -
v_call: TRBV6-5
cdr3_nt: TGTGCCAGCCGAGACAACTTGGCACCCCTCCACTTT
cdr3_aa: CASRDNLAPLHF

j_call: TRBJ2-2
clone_size: few
d_call: TRBD2
v_call: TRBV11-3
cdr3_nt: TGTGCCAGCAGCTTAGGACTAGCGGCCGGGTCCGGGGAGCTGTTTTTT
cdr3_aa: CASSLGLAAGSGELFF

j_call: TRBJ2-1
clone_size: -
d_call: TRBD2
v_call: TRBV12-3/TRBV12-4
cdr3_nt: TGTGCCAGCACCACCGGGACTAGCGGGAGGGCCGCCAACAATGAGCAGTTCTTC
cdr3_aa: CASTTGTSGRAANNEQFF

j_call: TRBJ2-7
clone_size: -
d_call: TRBD1
v_call: TRBV20-1
cdr3_nt: TGCAGTGCTAGAGAGGACAGGGGTGGAGAGCAGTACTTC
cdr3_aa: CSAREDRGGEQYF

j_call: TRBJ2-5
clone_size: -
d_call: TRBD1
v_call: TRBV15
cdr3_nt: TGTGCCACCAGCAGAGATCCGGCCCTAGGGGGCGAGACCCAGTACTTC
cdr3_aa: CATSRDPALGGETQYF

j_call: TRBJ2-3
clone_size: -
d_call: TRBD2
v_call: TRBV6-1
cdr3_nt: TGTGCCAGCCAGGCGGGGGAACACACAGATACGCAGTATTTT
cdr3_aa: CASQAGEHTDTQYF

j_call: TRBJ2-1
clone_size: -
d_call: TRBD2
v_call: TRBV5-1
cdr3_nt: TGCGCCAGCAGCTTGGGGCTAGCGGAGGAGCAGTTCTTC
cdr3_aa: CASSLGLAEEQFF

j_call: TRBJ2-3
clone_size: -
d_call: -
v_call: TRBV6-5
cdr3_nt: TGTGCCAGCAGGGGGACCTGGGCAGATACGCAGTATTTT
cdr3_aa: CASRGTWADTQYF

j_call: TRBJ2-7
clone_size: -
d_call: -
v_call: TRBV4-1
cdr3_nt: TGCGCCAGCAGCCAAGGTGTCGATGAGCAGTACTTC
cdr3_aa: CASSQGVDEQYF